The 15 T cell receptor beta chains in this list originate from one sample, sequenced in a study of blood T cell repertoires in COVID-19. Libraries were prepared by immunoSEQ multiplex PCR; TCRdb keeps only in-frame clonotypes and omits some of them. The sample holds some 390,000 clones, 89% seen once. The sample taken for sequencing was peripheral blood. Receptor source: a woman aged 40 to 50 with COVID-19, enrolled during active disease.

V usage is TRBV28 and J usage is TRBJ1-2; D remains unclear. This CDR3 contains 15 residues. V lost 4 bases and J lost 4, with 16 bases in between. Germline CDR1 MDHEN, CDR2 SYDVKM. The CDR3 DNA reads TGTGCCAGCAGTTCAAACAGACTCCGGGGCTATGGCTACACCTTC. The encoded protein is CASSSNRLRGYGYTF.

The chain couples TRBV5-1 to TRBJ1-3; tentative D call: TRBD1 (6 bases). Germline values: CDR1 SGHRS, CDR2 YFSETQ. V lost 7 bases, J lost 0 bases, and 20 bases lay in between. The CDR3 sequence is 17 residues long. The CDR3 nucleotides are TGCGCCAGCGGCGTAGGGGGGGGCCCGAACTCTGGAAACACCATATATTTT. It yields the protein CASGVGGGPNSGNTIYF.

The chain employs TRBV11-2 and TRBJ1-3; D uncertain. The ends were cut back, 2 bases at V and 9 bases at J, with 8 bases in the middle. Germline assignment: CDR1 SGHAT and CDR2 FQNNGV. This CDR3 is 12 amino acids long. The CDR3 sequence is CASSLLRSTIYF. DNA for the CDR3: TGTGCCAGCAGCTTATTACGGAGCACCATATATTTT.

J is TRBJ1-2 and V is TRBV28, with 7 bases fitting TRBD1. This CDR3 is 14 amino acids long. Per the germline V gene, CDR1 is MDHEN and CDR2 is SYDVKM. The junction had 11 bases not matched to a gene; V was cut back by 6 bases and J by 7 bases. The CDR3 nucleotides read TGTGCCAGCAGGGCCGAGGGCAGGGGGTCTGGCTACACCTTC. It yields the protein CASRAEGRGSGYTF.

The CDR3 bases are TGCGCCAGCAGCTCCGAGCGGGAGTTGGCAGATACGCAGTATTTT. Protein: CASSSERELADTQYF. The chain employs TRBV5-1 and TRBJ2-3, with TRBD2 matching over 8 bases. The CDR3 covers 15 residues. V dropped 3 bases and J dropped 4; count of bases not matched to a gene: 7. Germline CDR1 SGHRS, CDR2 YFSETQ. Together with reference TRBV5-1 and TRBJ2-3, the CDR3 gives the full variable domain: KAGVTQTPRYLIKTRGQQVTLSCSPISGHRSVSWYQQTPGQGLQFLFEYFSETQRNKGNFPGRFSGRQFSNSRSEMNVSTLELGDSALYLCASSSERELADTQYFGPGTRLTVL.

This clone came up a few times. The chain is built from TRBV6-2 or TRBV6-3 and TRBJ2-2; D gene uncertain. CDR1 is MNHEY and CDR2 is SVGEGT in the germline V gene. This CDR3 has 14 amino acids. The ends were cut back, 0 bases at V and 6 bases at J, with 8 bases in the middle. Here the CDR3 reads CASSYSIGSGELFF. The DNA of the CDR3 is TGTGCCAGCAGTTACTCCATCGGTTCCGGGGAGCTGTTTTTT.

In this sample, this clone turned up a few times. V usage is TRBV6-2 or TRBV6-3 and J usage is TRBJ1-1; 11 bases match TRBD1. V shed 6 bases and J 0 bases; nucleotides not matched to a gene: 15. Germline values: CDR1 MNHEY, CDR2 SVGEGT. This CDR3 is built from 19 residues. Here the CDR3 reads CASSRSHRTGGFMNTEAFF. CDR3 nucleotide sequence: TGTGCCAGCAGCCGCTCCCATCGGACAGGGGGCTTCATGAACACTGAAGCTTTCTTT.

This clone appeared a few times. V is TRBV5-8 and J is TRBJ2-1; D unclear. Trimming removed 7 bases at V and 4 bases at J, with 9 bases between. This CDR3 has 12 amino acids. Germline V gene sequence: CDR1 SGHTS, CDR2 YDEGEE. CDR3 nucleotides: TGTGCCAGCGCGGCCCTATACAATGAGCAGTTCTTC. Amino acid sequence: CASAALYNEQFF.

The chain employs TRBV28 and TRBJ2-1; 12 bases line up with TRBD2. Germline V gives CDR1 MDHEN, CDR2 SYDVKM. The CDR3 length is 15 residues. The J segment lost 4 bases and the V segment lost 6 bases, leaving 4 bases of the junction unmatched. The CDR3: CASRSSGREYNEQFF. Written as DNA, the CDR3 is TGTGCCAGCAGGTCTAGCGGGAGGGAATACAATGAGCAGTTCTTC.

The chain employs TRBV27 and TRBJ2-7; D is ambiguous. Looked up from germline, CDR1 is MNHEY and CDR2 is SMNVEV (reference sequence). Trimming left V 3 bases short and J 0 bases short, with 9 bases between. This CDR3 is built from 14 residues. This chain's CDR3 is CASSFSSYSYEQYF. The CDR3 DNA follows: TGTGCCAGCAGTTTCTCCTCCTACTCCTACGAGCAGTACTTC.

The chain employs TRBV28 and TRBJ1-3; D unclear. Trimming removed 3 bases from V and 0 bases from J, with 6 bases in between. The CDR3 sequence is 14 residues long. Looked up from germline, CDR1 is MDHEN and CDR2 is SYDVKM. The CDR3 DNA reads TGTGCCAGCAGTTTTCAGTTCTCTGGAAACACCATATATTTT. It encodes CASSFQFSGNTIYF.

For this clone: This CDR3 is also generated by other DNA sequences in the sample. This chain links TRBV5-1 with TRBJ2-7, with 11 bases that match TRBD1. V shed 4 bases, J shed 2 bases, and the junction held 5 bases outside the gene matches. Germline lookup yields CDR1 SGHRS and CDR2 YFSETQ. CDR3 size: 15 residues. CDR3 in DNA: TGCGCCAGCAGCCCGCCGGGACAGGGGGCCTACGAGCAGTACTTC. It translates to CASSPPGQGAYEQYF.

V usage is TRBV9 and J usage is TRBJ1-1, with 7 bases identical to TRBD1. Trimming at V came to 3 bases and at J to 4 bases, leaving 9 bases not matched to a gene. This CDR3 contains 15 residues. Looked up from germline, CDR1 is SGDLS and CDR2 is YYNGEE. The chain's CDR3 is CASSGPTGFGTEAFF. The CDR3 coding sequence is TGTGCCAGCAGCGGCCCGACAGGGTTTGGCACTGAAGCTTTCTTT.

This clone was detected once. The rearrangement links TRBV5-6 to TRBJ2-5; D gene uncertain. The V end was cut by 3 bases, the J end by 5 bases, with 14 bases between. Germline CDR1 SGHDT, CDR2 YYEEEE. This CDR3 spans 14 amino acids. The CDR3 sequence: CASSSLSFQETQYF. CDR3 sequence (DNA): TGTGCCAGCAGCTCCCTCAGTTTTCAGGAGACCCAGTACTTC.

V is TRBV7-2 and J is TRBJ1-4; TRBD1 might be the D (5 bases). The germline V and J ends were trimmed by 2 bases and 6 bases, with 7 bases remaining between them. This CDR3 spans 13 amino acids. The germline CDR1 and CDR2 sequences are SGHTA and FQGNSA. The DNA for the CDR3 is TGTGCCAGCAGCTTAAGCAGGGATGAAAAACTGTTTTTT. Translated: CASSLSRDEKLFF. The full variable domain, in which reference TRBV7-2 and TRBJ1-4 provide the parts outside the CDR3, is GAGVSQSPSNKVTEKGKDVELRCDPISGHTALYWYRQSLGQGLEFLIYFQGNSAPDKSGLPSDRFSAERTGGSVSTLTIQRTQQEDSAVYLCASSLSRDEKLFFGSGTQLSVL.